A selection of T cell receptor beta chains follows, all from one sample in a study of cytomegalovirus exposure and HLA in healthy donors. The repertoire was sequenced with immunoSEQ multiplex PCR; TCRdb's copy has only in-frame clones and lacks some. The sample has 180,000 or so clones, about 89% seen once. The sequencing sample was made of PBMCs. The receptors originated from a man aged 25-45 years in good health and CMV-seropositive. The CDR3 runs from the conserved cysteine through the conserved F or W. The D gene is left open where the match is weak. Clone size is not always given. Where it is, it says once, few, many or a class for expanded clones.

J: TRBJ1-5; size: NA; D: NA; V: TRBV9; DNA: TGTGCCAGCAGCGGGGGGGGCAATCAGCCCCAGCATTTT; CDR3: CASSGGGNQPQHF
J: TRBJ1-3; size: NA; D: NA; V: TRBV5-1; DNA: TGCGCCAGCAGCCCCGGGCCTTCAAGCACCATATATTTT; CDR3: CASSPGPSSTIYF
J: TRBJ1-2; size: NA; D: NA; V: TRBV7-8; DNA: TGTGCCAGCAGCTCCTGGGGGCAGTCTAACTATGGCTACACCTTC; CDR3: CASSSWGQSNYGYTF
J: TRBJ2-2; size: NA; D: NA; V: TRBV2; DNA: TGTGCCAAAGCCCGGACAGCCAACACCGGGGAGCTGTTTTTT; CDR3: CAKARTANTGELFF
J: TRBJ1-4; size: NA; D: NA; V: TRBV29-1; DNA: TGCAGCGCCGGGACAAAGGAACAAAAACTGTTTTTT; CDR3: CSAGTKEQKLFF
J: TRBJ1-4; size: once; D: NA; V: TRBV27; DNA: TGTGCCAGCAGTTTATACTCGTATGAGGTTGCAACTAATGAAAAACTGTTTTTT; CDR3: CASSLYSYEVATNEKLFF
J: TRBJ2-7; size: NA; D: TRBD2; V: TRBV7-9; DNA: TGTGCCAGCTTAAAAGCGGGAGTGAACTACGAGCAGTACTTC; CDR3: CASLKAGVNYEQYF
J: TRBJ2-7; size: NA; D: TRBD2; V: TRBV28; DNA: TGTGCCAGCAGGCGGGAGCTAGCCTACGAGCAGTACTTC; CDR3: CASRRELAYEQYF
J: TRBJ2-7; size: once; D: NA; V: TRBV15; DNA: TGTGCCACCAGCACAGGGAAGTTGTACGAGCAGTACTTC; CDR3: CATSTGKLYEQYF
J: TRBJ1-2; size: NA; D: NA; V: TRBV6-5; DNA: TGTGCCAGCAGTTACCCGGGAAGCTATGGCTACACCTTC; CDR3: CASSYPGSYGYTF
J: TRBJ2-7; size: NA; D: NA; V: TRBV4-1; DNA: TGCGCCAGCAGCCAAGGTAAAGGGTTAAGCTACGAGCAGTACTTC; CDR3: CASSQGKGLSYEQYF
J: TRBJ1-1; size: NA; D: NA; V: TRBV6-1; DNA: TGTGCCAGCAGTAGTTTTTCGGACGCTTTCTTT; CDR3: CASSSFSDAFF
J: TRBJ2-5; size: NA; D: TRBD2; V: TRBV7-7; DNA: TGTGCCAGCAGCTTAGGCAGCGGGGGGCCACAAGAGACCCAGTACTTC; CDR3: CASSLGSGGPQETQYF
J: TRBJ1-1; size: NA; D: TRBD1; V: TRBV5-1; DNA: TGCGCCAGCAGCGATGGGGGACAGCTGAACACTGAAGCTTTCTTT; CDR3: CASSDGGQLNTEAFF
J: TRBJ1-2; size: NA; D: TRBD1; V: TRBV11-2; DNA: TGTGCCAGCAGCTCCGACAGGGGGCTCTATGGCTACACCTTC; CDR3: CASSSDRGLYGYTF
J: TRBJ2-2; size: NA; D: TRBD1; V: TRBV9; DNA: TGTGCCAGCAGCGTGGGGACAGGGGGGACCGGGGAGCTGTTTTTT; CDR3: CASSVGTGGTGELFF
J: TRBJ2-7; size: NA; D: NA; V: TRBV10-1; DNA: TGCGCCAGCAGTGACAGGGAGGTGTGGAACGAGCAGTACTTC; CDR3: CASSDREVWNEQYF
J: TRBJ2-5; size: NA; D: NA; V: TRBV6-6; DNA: TGTGCCAGCAGTCCCGGGTCCAGGTGGGAGACCCAGTACTTC; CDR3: CASSPGSRWETQYF